Below are 17 T cell receptor beta chains sequenced from a single sample in a study of shared clonotypes between healthy human individuals. Sequencing was performed with immunoSEQ multiplex PCR; in TCRdb, only in-frame clones are kept and a portion is missing. The sample includes about 2 million clones, 85% to 95% of them seen just once. The sample consisted of naive CD4+ T cells sorted from blood. The subset was: CD45RA+ positively selected. The source of these receptors is a young man in good health.

V usage is TRBV25-1 and J usage is TRBJ2-2; TRBD1 aligns across 8 bases. J was trimmed by 7 bases and V by 5 bases; bases with no gene match: 12. This CDR3 is built from 16 residues. The germline V gene has CDR1 MGHDK and CDR2 SYGVNS. The CDR3 DNA follows: TGTGCCAGCAGTTTGACACAGGGGGTCAGGGGCGGGGAGCTGTTTTTT. This gives the protein CASSLTQGVRGGELFF.

The chain employs TRBV7-9 and TRBJ2-5, with TRBD2 matching over 8 bases. The J segment lost 5 bases and the V segment lost 1 base, leaving 12 bases of the junction unmatched. This CDR3 is built from 17 residues. Germline V lookup: CDR1 SEHNR, CDR2 FQNEAQ (reference sequence). CDR3 sequence: CASSLGDYSGTRETQYF. In nucleotides, the CDR3 is TGTGCCAGCAGCTTAGGGGACTACTCCGGGACTAGGGAGACCCAGTACTTC.

The V and J genes are TRBV6-5 and TRBJ2-4; 7 positions agree with TRBD1. The CDR3 covers 15 residues. V shed 6 bases and J 8 bases; nucleotides not matched to a gene: 13. Per germline, CDR1 MNHEY and CDR2 SVGAGI. CDR3 DNA sequence: TGTGCCAGCAGCGATGCTGACAGGGCTGTCTACATTCAGTACTTC. This codes for CASSDADRAVYIQYF.

The chain uses TRBV7-2 and TRBJ2-1; 14 bases agree with TRBD2. Germline-derived CDR1 and CDR2 are SGHTA and FQGNSA. This CDR3 is built from 17 residues. Trimming took 8 bases from V and 12 from J; bases not matched to a gene: 18. CDR3 nucleotide sequence: TGTGCCAGCCTTTACAAACCGGGACTAGCGGGGGCAAGGGGGCAGTTCTTC. Its protein is CASLYKPGLAGARGQFF.

Concerning this clone itself: At the DNA level, this CDR3 is encoded by other sequences in the same sample as well. V and J are TRBV28 and TRBJ1-5; no definite D call. This CDR3 region has 14 residues. V dropped 2 bases and J dropped 3 bases, with 8 bases sitting between them. Germline CDR1 is MDHEN and CDR2 is SYDVKM. CDR3 sequence: CASSLGQFNQPQHF. The CDR3 nucleotides read TGTGCCAGCAGTTTAGGGCAGTTCAATCAGCCCCAGCATTTT.

This rearrangement joins TRBV12-5 to TRBJ2-1, with D perhaps matching TRBD2 (6 bases). Germline loops: CDR1 LGHNT, CDR2 FRNRAP. The CDR3 spans 16 residues. Trimming took off 1 base at V and 2 bases at J, with 12 bases between the two ends. This CDR3 reads CASGLGSGRAYNEQFF. In nucleotides, the CDR3 is TGTGCTAGTGGTTTGGGTAGCGGTAGAGCCTACAATGAGCAGTTCTTC.

V is TRBV2 and J is TRBJ1-2, with 7 positions matching TRBD1. Germline loops: CDR1 SNHLY, CDR2 FYNNEI. This CDR3 region has 15 residues. After removal of 5 bases from V and 6 bases from J, the junction contained 12 bases not matched to a gene. The CDR3, as DNA: TGTGCCAGCAGTCGGGACAGTACCGCTGGGCATGGCTACACCTTC. This encodes CASSRDSTAGHGYTF.

This chain uses TRBV6-5 with TRBJ2-5; 10 nucleotides align to TRBD1. The germline V gene has CDR1 MNHEY and CDR2 SVGAGI. The V and J ends lost 2 bases and 5 bases, in that order; junction bases with no gene match: 5. This CDR3 has 15 amino acids. The CDR3 DNA sequence: TGTGCCAGCAGTTACCCTGGGACAGGGGAGGAGACCCAGTACTTC. The encoded protein is CASSYPGTGEETQYF.

This clone showed up just once. The chain employs TRBV30 and TRBJ2-5; no clear D gene. The ends were cut back, 7 bases at V and 2 bases at J, with 11 bases in the middle. There are 12 residues in the CDR3. CDR1 GTSNPN and CDR2 SVGIG come from the germline V gene (reference sequence). In DNA, the CDR3 is TGTGCCTCCGGTGGAACTCAAGAGACCCAGTACTTC. It translates to CASGGTQETQYF.

This chain connects TRBV7-9 to TRBJ1-1; 7 bases fit TRBD1. This CDR3 region has 16 residues. Germline V CDR1 and CDR2: SEHNR, FQNEAQ (reference sequence). Losses at the gene ends were 6 bases for V and 1 base for J; bases not matched to a gene: 11. CDR3 sequence: CASSSEVRTGNTEAFF. The DNA for the CDR3 is TGTGCCAGCAGTTCAGAAGTCCGGACAGGGAACACTGAAGCTTTCTTT.

The rearrangement joins TRBV18 to TRBJ2-6; D is possibly TRBD2 (5 bases). Trimming took 5 bases from V and 2 from J, leaving 10 bases between them. From germline, CDR1 is KGHSH and CDR2 LQKENI. CDR3 length: 15 residues. The CDR3 region is CASSAVEAGANVLTF. In DNA form, the CDR3 reads TGTGCCAGCTCAGCTGTGGAGGCTGGGGCCAACGTCCTGACTTTC.

Worth noting for this clone: The sample holds other DNA sequences that translate to the same CDR3. The chain joins TRBV5-1 to TRBJ2-5; TRBD1 agrees at 9 bases. The CDR3 totals 14 residues. Losses at the gene ends were 4 bases for V and 2 bases for J; bases not matched to a gene: 3. CDR1 SGHRS and CDR2 YFSETQ come from the germline V gene. The CDR3: CASSGGTGQETQYF. In DNA, the CDR3 is TGCGCCAGCAGCGGGGGGACAGGGCAAGAGACCCAGTACTTC.

The chain has TRBV9 and TRBJ1-1; D not certain. The CDR3 has 14 residues. Trimming removed 1 base at V and 4 bases at J, with 11 bases between. Germline V gene data show CDR1 as SGDLS and CDR2 as YYNGEE. The CDR3 sequence: CASSVMGSGTEAFF. The DNA for the CDR3 is TGTGCCAGCAGCGTAATGGGTTCGGGCACTGAAGCTTTCTTT. The variable domain in full, completed from reference TRBV9 and TRBJ1-1, reads DSGVTQTPKHLITATGQRVTLRCSPRSGDLSVYWYQQSLDQGLQFLIQYYNGEERAKGNILERFSAQQFPDLHSELNLSSLELGDSALYFCASSVMGSGTEAFFGQGTRLTVV.

The genes are TRBV9 and TRBJ1-3, with D possibly TRBD1 on 6 matching bases. The V and J ends lost 0 bases and 0 bases respectively, with 10 bases between them. The CDR3 is 16 residues long. The germline CDR1 and CDR2 sequences are SGDLS and YYNGEE. This CDR3 reads CASSVATGSSGNTIYF. CDR3 coding DNA: TGTGCCAGCAGCGTAGCTACAGGGAGCTCTGGAAACACCATATATTTT.

The V call is TRBV30, the J call TRBJ1-2; 7 bases are a match to TRBD1. The germline V gene has CDR1 GTSNPN and CDR2 SVGIG (reference sequence). The junction had 15 bases not matched to a gene; V was cut back by 4 bases and J by 1 base. This CDR3 is built from 17 residues. The CDR3 nucleotides are TGTGCCTGGACAAAAGAGCGTGGACAGGCGGGTAACTATGGCTACACCTTC. The encoded protein is CAWTKERGQAGNYGYTF. The variable domain in full, completed from reference TRBV30 and TRBJ1-2, reads SQTIHQWPATLVQPVGSPLSLECTVEGTSNPNLYWYRQAAGRGLQLLFYSVGIGQISSEVPQNLSASRPQDRQFILSSKKLLLSDSGFYLCAWTKERGQAGNYGYTFGSGTRLTVV.

The chain is built from TRBV6-4 and TRBJ2-2, with 9 bases lining up with TRBD1. Germline V gene lookup returns CDR1 MRHNA and CDR2 SNTAGT. V shed 5 bases and J 4 bases; nucleotides not matched to a gene: 5. CDR3 size: 15 residues. The CDR3 nucleotides are TGTGCCAGCAGTTTGACAGGGGGGAGCACCGGGGAGCTGTTTTTT. This gives the protein CASSLTGGSTGELFF.

The chain uses TRBV28 and TRBJ2-7, with 10 nucleotides matching TRBD2. Per germline, CDR1 MDHEN and CDR2 SYDVKM. The CDR3 spans 11 residues. With V trimmed by 4 bases and J by 12 bases, 3 bases remained unmatched. The CDR3 here is CASSSWTSGYF. As DNA, the CDR3 is TGTGCCAGCAGTTCTTGGACTAGCGGGTACTTC.